This T cell receptor beta chain was sequenced for a study of Ad26.COV2.S vaccination and SARS-CoV-2 variants (dated by TCRdb to the early 2020s). For the wider study: Vaccine-arm donors were drawn from COV1001, a multicentre, randomized, double-blind, placebo-controlled phase I-IIa trial of Ad26.COV2.S in healthy adults. The specificity and breadth of SARS-CoV-2-reactive T cell receptors after Ad26.COV2.S vaccination were assessed by TCRbeta repertoire sequencing. A total of around 32 samples were included in the TCR-sequenced set, comprising some 20 Ad26.COV2.S vaccine recipients, 5 placebo recipients and 8 SARS-CoV-2 convalescent individuals. Blinding of investigators to trial group allocation was maintained during experiments and outcome assessment. Ad26.COV2.S was administered intramuscularly at 5 x 10^10 or 1 x 10^11 viral particles, either as a single shot or as two shots given 56 days apart. Trial participants were randomized into five groups of five, in which low-dose or high-dose Ad26.COV2.S was given once or twice, or placebo was given on both occasions. What the authors observed across the whole study: Comparing responses between vaccine doses or regimens was not something the study was powered to do. Substantial breadth of spike-specific CD8+ and CD4+ T cell responses was reported after vaccination. The authors noted that total T cell responses may have been underestimated by the TCR breadth and depth analyses. Spike-specific TCR breadth was higher in Ad26.COV2.S recipients than in placebo recipients (P = 0.0014). Non-spike TCR breadth was comparable between vaccine and placebo recipients, consistent with the vaccine containing only spike.

The intended sense of this specimen's treatment or condition label: around 19 received Ad26.COV2.S at low or high dose, single or two shots; roughly 5 received placebo; per-sample allocation not given. Repertoires of vaccine and placebo recipients were sequenced from samples taken on day 63 after the first injection. In Cohort 1b, fewer than 30 adults aged 18-55 years were enrolled at a single site in Boston, USA, between 29 July and 7 August 2020. Ad26.COV2.S consisted of a replication-incompetent adenovirus type 26 vector by which a prefusion-stabilized SARS-CoV-2 spike protein from the original Wuhan strain was expressed. Note on this clone: Its cognate antigen has yet to be identified. There are no base qualities to consult, and no much larger clone falls within one base.

The CDR3, from cysteine to phenylalanine, totals 15 residues. The kept DNA is CDR3 alone, 45 bases in frame from the first base. The germline V gene specifies SGHDT as CDR1 and YYEEEE as CDR2. The junction shows trimming of 2 bases on V and 0 bases on J, plus 6 bases between the germline ends. The immunoSEQ Assay was the method used to sequence TCRbeta CDR3 regions. After extraction, genomic DNA underwent amplification by bias-controlled multiplex PCR, followed by high-throughput sequencing. From the authors' description of their analysis: To quantify the absolute abundance of every unique TCRbeta CDR3 region, sequences were collapsed and filtered. T cell fraction was estimated by normalizing TCRbeta template counts to usable DNA, which was measured by amplifying reference genes present in all nucleated cells. Repertoire TCRs were annotated as SARS-CoV-2-specific by exact matching of V gene, CDR3 amino acid sequence and J gene to a known reactive TCR set. MIRA supplied the reference SARS-CoV-2 TCR set, which was filtered for enrichment in COVID-19-positive ImmuneCODE repertoires so that public or cross-reactive TCRs were removed. Drawing on the MIRA antigens, annotated TCRs were analysed further at the level of specific ORF or position within ORF. Breadth was defined as annotated unique rearrangements over total unique productive rearrangements; depth was the summed frequency of those rearrangements. TCR breadth was compared between groups using two-sided Wilcoxon rank-sum tests. TCRdb limited this immuneACCESS table to in-frame rearrangements with V and J called. A share of clones is missing; checked studies link under half to unresolved V genes, and the rest is unexplained. That table supplies the V and J calls and clone size; D and trimming were determined from the DNA. The sample data list some 300,000 clones, and around 84% of these were observed just once. The top ten constitute more than 1.5% of the sample.

The chain is assembled from TRBV5-6 and TRBJ2-6; no D gene is confidently identified. The origin of this receptor is a person between 18 and 60 years old who received the Ad26.COV2.S COVID-19 vaccine or a placebo. Sample: peripheral blood, taken in a trial of Ad26.COV2.S vaccine versus placebo. The DNA sequence is TGTGCCAGCAGCTTAGACCTCTCTGGGGCCAACGTCCTGACTTTC. It translates as CASSLDLSGANVLTF.